This TCR beta chain was identified during a study of identical twins. A universal primer site was added by template switching, and unique molecular identifiers were carried by the cDNA. TCRdb processed the 5' RACE reads anew with MiXCR; each CDR3 protein has one entry. The table records about 490,000 distinct CDR3 sequences, 15% of them present only once. The germline V gene encodes CDR1 MDHEN and CDR2 SYDVKM. This CDR3 spans 16 amino acids. Study-level results: Cord blood beta clonotypes present at high abundance carried fewer insertions; no such pattern appeared in memory repertoires. Out-of-frame TCR alpha sharing in monozygotic twins exceeded recombination model predictions.

A word on this clonotype: Its antigen is unknown. A junction boundary mismatches the germline segment, possibly from a read error.

These data were also filed under a second study, of yellow fever vaccine responses in identical twins.

The chain links TRBV28 to TRBJ2-5; 7 bases fit TRBD2. The sequenced sample was CD4+ T cells sorted from blood. The origin of this receptor is a young woman in good health. In DNA form, the CDR3 reads TGTGCCAGCACCCCGGCCCCGACTAGCCGGCAAGAGACCCAGTGCTTC. Amino acids: CASTPAPTSRQETQCF.